The entry that follows covers one TCR beta chain sequence. This specimen comes from a study of blood T cell repertoires in COVID-19. Study as a whole: The United States, Italy and Spain provided the acute and convalescent COVID-19 samples. The cDNA or gDNA used as material had been derived from T cells, B-cell-depleted T cells, or PBMCs.

Original processing methods: Amplification from reference gene primers served as the basis for estimated nucleated cell counts. The method was immunoSEQ multiplex PCR; TCRdb's version includes in-frame clones alone and lacks a portion of them. V and J calls and clone size are those listed in that table; D and trimming were worked out from the DNA. The data contain approximately 38,000 clones, about 80% of them seen just once; the ten biggest clones take up nearly 25%. CDR1 is SQVTM and CDR2 is ANQGSEA in the germline V gene. CDR3 length equals 14 residues. Trimming removed 5 bases at V and 4 bases at J, with 14 bases between.

Sequenced: peripheral blood. The clonotype was recovered from a human donor with acute or convalescent COVID-19. The donor label of this sample is uncertain. The rearrangement uses TRBV29-1 and TRBJ1-4; TRBD1 might be the D (5 bases). The CDR3 sequence is CSVQVGGGNEKLFF. In DNA form, the CDR3 reads TGCAGCGTTCAGGTGGGGGGTGGTAATGAAAAACTGTTTTTT. Complete variable domain (other parts from reference TRBV29-1 and TRBJ1-4): SAVISQKPSRDICQRGTSLTIQCQVDSQVTMMFWYRQQPGQSLTLIATANQGSEATYESGFVIDKFPISRPNLTFSTLTVSNMSPEDSSIYLCSVQVGGGNEKLFFGSGTQLSVL.